The 26 T cell receptor beta chains below come from one sample, sequenced in a study of blood T cells in healthy people across ages. Alongside a J-beta primer mix, a sample-barcoded 5' primer served in a second PCR lasting about 7 to 12 cycles. One entry per CDR3 protein results from TCRdb running MiXCR on the 5' RACE reads. Of 600,000 to 900,000 distinct CDR3 sequences listed, roughly 24% were seen once; the top ten hold about 2.9%. The sample was also reused in another study, on T cells of mothers and their children.

Sample: blood. Receptors originate from a boy younger than 18 in good health.

The V call is TRBV2, the J call TRBJ2-7; 7 bases fit TRBD1. CDR3 length: 12 amino acids. The V and J ends lost 6 bases and 5 bases, in that order; junction bases with no gene match: 4. Germline V CDR1 and CDR2: SNHLY, FYNNEI. CDR3 DNA sequence: TGTGCCAGCAGCGTGGACAGGAACGAGCAGTACTTC. Translating gives CASSVDRNEQYF.

This clonotype was detected only a few times. Compared with germline, one end of the junction differs, possibly owing to a read error. V is TRBV5-1 and J is TRBJ2-7, with D possibly matching TRBD1 (6 bases). This CDR3 region has 15 residues. Per germline, CDR1 SGHRS and CDR2 YFSETQ. CDR3 DNA: TGCGCCAGCAGCTGGGGACACTCCTCGTCCTGCGAGCAGTACTTC. Protein: CASSWGHSSSCEQYF.

J is TRBJ1-5 and V is TRBV4-1, with D possibly TRBD1 on 5 matching bases. The CDR3 consists of 15 residues. CDR1 and CDR2 (germline): MGHRA, YSYEKL. The V gene lost 6 bases and the J gene lost 0 bases, with 12 bases spanning the gap. For the CDR3, the DNA is TGCGCCAGCAGATACGACAGCAATAGCAATCAGCCCCAGCATTTT. It yields the protein CASRYDSNSNQPQHF.

This clonotype was seen a few times. This chain joins TRBV7-9 and TRBJ2-1; D gene uncertain. Germline CDR1 SEHNR, CDR2 FQNEAQ (reference sequence). The CDR3 contains 15 residues. Trimming stripped 5 bases from V and 5 bases from J, with 16 bases between. The CDR3 is CASSPRVAQNNEQFF. The CDR3, as DNA: TGTGCCAGCAGCCCCCGGGTGGCGCAGAACAATGAGCAGTTCTTC.

The chain employs TRBV4-1 and TRBJ1-4; maybe TRBD1 (5 bases). Between the trimmed V and J ends, which lost 2 bases and 6 bases, there was a span of 22 bases. The germline gives CDR1 MGHRA, CDR2 YSYEKL. This CDR3 has 18 residues. The CDR3, as DNA: TGCGCCAGCAGCCAATCTGGAGGGATCGGGACGTCGGATGAAAAACTGTTTTTT. This codes for CASSQSGGIGTSDEKLFF.

The chain recombines TRBV20-1 with TRBJ2-3; 9 nucleotides align to TRBD1. Germline V gene sequence: CDR1 DFQATT, CDR2 SNEGSKA (reference sequence). This CDR3 comprises 15 residues. The ends lost 5 bases at V and 6 bases at J; junction bases unmatched: 12. CDR3 residues: CSALPGDRESDTQYF. The CDR3 bases are TGCAGTGCTCTCCCAGGGGACAGGGAAAGTGATACGCAGTATTTT.

The chain links TRBV10-3 to TRBJ2-1; the D gene is possibly TRBD2 (5 bases). The germline V gene encodes CDR1 ENHRY and CDR2 SYGVKD. Trimming shortened V by 0 bases and J by 0 bases, and 9 bases separated the two germline ends. The CDR3 covers 16 residues. The CDR3, as DNA: TGTGCCATCAGTGAGTCGAGGGAAAGCTCCTACAATGAGCAGTTCTTC. Translated, it gives CAISESRESSYNEQFF.

CDR3 bases: TGTGCCAGCAGGCCCAGACAGAAAAACATTCAGTACTTC. Encoded protein: CASRPRQKNIQYF. The gene calls are TRBV27 and TRBJ2-4, with D maybe TRBD1 (5 bases). The CDR3 is 13 residues long. Deletions cut 6 bases from V and 4 bases from J, with 10 bases between. The germline V gene encodes CDR1 MNHEY and CDR2 SMNVEV (reference sequence).

This chain joins TRBV24-1 and TRBJ2-3; D remains ambiguous. V lost 1 base, J lost 4 bases, and 2 bases lay in between. The CDR3 is made up of 12 amino acids. In germline, CDR1 is KGHDR, CDR2 SFDVKD. The CDR3 nucleotides read TGTGCCACCAGTGATTTCGCAGATACGCAGTATTTT. This sequence encodes CATSDFADTQYF.

This clonotype turned up a few times. The J gene is TRBJ2-2, the V gene TRBV10-3, with a tentative D call TRBD1 (5 bases). The germline CDR1 and CDR2 sequences are ENHRY and SYGVKD. The CDR3 is made up of 12 amino acids. This CDR3 is CAAQGGTGELFF. The CDR3 DNA reads TGTGCAGCCCAGGGCGGCACCGGGGAGCTGTTTTTT.

The genes are TRBV5-6 and TRBJ2-1, with a possible D match to TRBD2 (6 bases). Between the trimmed V and J ends, which lost 1 base and 2 bases, there was a span of 16 bases. CDR3 length: 17 residues. Per germline, CDR1 SGHDT and CDR2 YYEEEE. The CDR3 bases are TGTGCCAGCAGCTTGAGGCTAGCGACTAACCCCTACAATGAGCAGTTCTTC. Its protein is CASSLRLATNPYNEQFF. Based on the CDR3 plus reference TRBV5-6 and TRBJ2-1, the full variable domain is DAGVTQSPTHLIKTRGQQVTLRCSPKSGHDTVSWYQQALGQGPQFIFQYYEEEERQRGNFPDRFSGHQFPNYSSELNVNALLLGDSALYLCASSLRLATNPYNEQFFGPGTRLTVL.

Only a few counts were recorded for this clonotype. The CDR3 here is CASMGDRGQAGELFF. The CDR3 nucleotides are TGTGCCAGCATGGGGGACAGGGGGCAGGCCGGGGAGCTGTTTTTT. J is TRBJ2-2 and V is TRBV2; 12 bases match TRBD1. From germline, CDR1 is SNHLY and CDR2 FYNNEI. The CDR3 is 15 residues long. V shed 7 bases and J 6 bases; nucleotides not matched to a gene: 6.

The chain employs TRBV11-2 and TRBJ2-5; D tentatively reads TRBD1 or TRBD2 (5 bases each). The CDR3 has 17 amino acids. CDR1 SGHAT and CDR2 FQNNGV come from the germline V gene. Between the trimmed V and J ends, which lost 5 bases and 5 bases, there was a span of 24 bases. The CDR3 here is CASSITPVRTWGETQYF. CDR3 in DNA: TGTGCCAGCAGCATAACCCCCGTCAGAACGTGGGGGGAGACCCAGTACTTC.

This clonotype appeared a few times. The chain is built from TRBV12-3 or TRBV12-4 and TRBJ2-3; D may be TRBD1 (6 bases). Deletions cut 6 bases from V and 9 bases from J, with 16 bases between. The CDR3 is 13 amino acids. CDR3 coding DNA: TGTGCCAGCAGCCCCCTTGCGAGGGGGACGCAGTATTTT. This translates into CASSPLARGTQYF.

J is TRBJ1-6 and V is TRBV15; D uncertain. The CDR3 totals 14 residues. The germline CDR1 and CDR2 sequences are LNHNV and YYDKDF (reference sequence). Trimming shortened V by 1 base and J by 7 bases, and 8 bases separated the two germline ends. As DNA, the CDR3 is TGTGCCACCAGCAGAGTCCGAAGCAATTCACCCCTCCACTTT. It translates to CATSRVRSNSPLHF. Supplemented by reference TRBV15 and TRBJ1-6, the full variable domain reads DAMVIQNPRYQVTQFGKPVTLSCSQTLNHNVMYWYQQKSSQAPKLLFHYYDKDFNNEADTPDNFQSRRPNTSFCFLDIRSPGLGDTAMYLCATSRVRSNSPLHFGNGTRLTVT.

The chain uses TRBV12-3 or TRBV12-4 and TRBJ2-1; D unclear. There are 13 residues in the CDR3. V was pared by 3 bases and J by 6 bases, with 9 bases between. The CDR3 loop is CASSFPGTNEQFF. The DNA for the CDR3 is TGTGCCAGCAGTTTCCCGGGTACCAATGAGCAGTTCTTC.

The chain links TRBV7-9 to TRBJ1-1; D is undetermined. CDR3 length: 13 amino acids. The germline gives CDR1 SEHNR, CDR2 FQNEAQ (reference sequence). Deletions cut 1 base from V and 4 bases from J, with 7 bases between. Here the CDR3 reads CASSLEYTTEAFF. CDR3 bases: TGTGCCAGCAGCTTAGAGTACACCACTGAAGCTTTCTTT.

The rearrangement uses TRBV11-2 and TRBJ2-5; no clear D gene. TRBJ2-7 matches the DNA end more closely, so the J call is doubtful. This CDR3 comprises 14 residues. CDR1 is SGHAT, CDR2 FQNNGV, per germline. The CDR3 DNA is TGTGCCAGCAGCTTAGGCAGGTCGGTCTACGAGCAGTACTTC. Encoded protein: CASSLGRSVYEQYF.

The chain recombines TRBV7-2 with TRBJ2-3; 7 bases agree with TRBD1. After removal of 5 bases from V and 0 bases from J, the junction contained 8 bases not matched to a gene. The CDR3 spans 16 residues. CDR1 is SGHTA, CDR2 FQGNSA, per germline. CDR3 region: CASSDGTAASTDTQYF. In nucleotides, the CDR3 is TGTGCCAGCAGCGACGGGACAGCGGCTAGCACAGATACGCAGTATTTT.

J is TRBJ1-1 and V is TRBV5-1, with TRBD1 as a possible D gene (5 bases). The CDR3 has 19 residues. Germline V lookup: CDR1 SGHRS, CDR2 YFSETQ. V was shortened by 1 base and J by 1 base, with 23 bases between the two germline ends. The CDR3 bases are TGCGCCAGCAGCTTGAGCGGGGGAGAAGCTATTGTGGGGAACACTGAAGCTTTCTTT. Encoded protein: CASSLSGGEAIVGNTEAFF.

This clonotype was seen more than once but under ten times. V is TRBV7-9 and J is TRBJ1-4, with a weak D call TRBD1 (5 bases). V dropped 5 bases and J dropped 5 bases, with 18 bases sitting between them. Germline assignment: CDR1 SEHNR and CDR2 FQNEAQ (reference sequence). CDR3 length equals 16 residues. Here the CDR3 reads CASSRGGGFRNEKLFF. As DNA, the CDR3 is TGTGCCAGCAGCCGCGGTGGGGGGTTTAGAAATGAAAAACTGTTTTTT.

This clonotype has just a few counts. The V call is TRBV4-1, the J call TRBJ1-4, with D uncertain. From germline, CDR1 is MGHRA and CDR2 YSYEKL. Trimming shortened V by 4 bases and J by 7 bases, and 13 bases separated the two germline ends. The CDR3 covers 14 residues. Here the CDR3 DNA reads TGCGCCAGCAGCCTACGACCGGCGGGTGAAAAACTGTTTTTT. It translates to CASSLRPAGEKLFF.

The J gene is TRBJ2-1, the V gene TRBV7-3, with D perhaps TRBD2 (6 bases). The J call may be faulty, since TRBJ2-7 better matches the DNA end. Germline V lookup: CDR1 SGHTA, CDR2 FQGTGA. CDR3 length equals 13 residues. The CDR3, as DNA: TGTGCCAGCAGCTATAACAGCGGGCGCGAGCAGTACTTC. Residues: CASSYNSGREQYF.

The V gene is TRBV3-1, the J gene TRBJ2-5; weak D call: TRBD1 (6 bases). The better agreement between TRBJ2-1 and the DNA end casts doubt on the J call. The germline V gene has CDR1 LGHDT and CDR2 YNNKEL (reference sequence). The CDR3 totals 15 residues. The CDR3 sequence: CASSQQGLPSNEQFF. The CDR3 DNA follows: TGTGCCAGCAGCCAGCAGGGGCTACCTTCCAATGAGCAGTTCTTC.

The gene calls are TRBV3-1 and TRBJ2-7; D is unresolved. Trimming took off 1 base at V and 5 bases at J, with 9 bases between the two ends. The V gene's germline CDR1 is LGHDT and CDR2 YNNKEL (reference sequence). The CDR3 is made up of 13 amino acids. CDR3: CASSQGVRDEQYF. CDR3 nucleotides: TGTGCCAGCAGCCAAGGCGTCAGAGACGAGCAGTACTTC.

This clonotype has just a few counts. CDR3 DNA: TGTGCCATCAGTGGTGGCAGGGGAGCTGGGGCCAACGTCCTGACTTTC. Translating it yields CAISGGRGAGANVLTF. V usage is TRBV10-3 and J usage is TRBJ2-6; a weak D match, TRBD1 (6 bases). Germline loops: CDR1 ENHRY, CDR2 SYGVKD. The CDR3 totals 16 residues. The germline V and J ends were trimmed by 4 bases and 2 bases, with 12 bases remaining between them.